The text below deals with one T cell receptor beta chain. The sample is drawn from a study of blood T cell repertoires in COVID-19. V lost 2 bases and J lost 5, with 6 bases in between. CDR1 DFQATT and CDR2 SNEGSKA come from the germline V gene (reference sequence). This CDR3 region has 11 residues. In the original analysis: Using reference gene primer amplification, nucleated cell counts were estimated. Clones were read by immunoSEQ multiplex PCR, and TCRdb kept only the in-frame ones, dropping some. The D gene and trimming were derived from the DNA, and the V and J assignments and clone size from that table. The data hold around 110,000 clones, with 90% observed a single time.

The receptor comes from a human donor with active COVID-19. The donor label of this sample is uncertain. V gene TRBV20-1 combines with J gene TRBJ2-5, with unresolved D. The sample was peripheral blood. The chain's CDR3 is CSARKEETQYF. CDR3 DNA sequence: TGCAGTGCTAGAAAAGAGGAGACCCAGTACTTC.